What follows are 19 T cell receptor beta chains derived from one specimen sequenced in a study of T cells in Graves' hyperthyroidism and ophthalmopathy (dated by TCRdb to about 2019). To prepare the library, multiplex PCR was applied. The listed sequencing device is Illumina HiSeq 2000. The TCR beta CDR3 regions were amplified from the RNA transcripts. The TCR CDR3 was subjected to a first round of RT-PCR using the HTBI primer set and the Qiagen OneStep RT-PCR kit. TCRdb passed the public sequencing reads through fastp at Q25 and MiXCR, retaining productive beta sequences. Rows with one shared CDR3 protein collapse into an entry with the most common genes and DNA. The sample table holds roughly 420,000 distinct CDR3 sequences, of which about a sixth were seen once. The top ten constitute approximately 7.5% of the sample. Input material: blood. The receptors were gathered from a young woman with Graves' hyperthyroidism.

This clonotype has just a few counts. The rearrangement uses TRBV4-1 and TRBJ2-3; TRBD1 is a possible D gene (6 bases). The germline V gene has CDR1 MGHRA and CDR2 YSYEKL. This CDR3 spans 16 amino acids. The germline V and J ends were trimmed by 4 bases and 2 bases, with 16 bases remaining between them. CDR3 region: CASSPSGAAFTDTQYF. The CDR3 coding sequence is TGCGCCAGCAGCCCGTCAGGGGCAGCATTCACAGATACGCAGTATTTT.

This clonotype was observed a few times. The chain uses TRBV5-4 and TRBJ2-1; 8 bases match TRBD2. With V trimmed by 2 bases and J by 4 bases, 5 bases remained unmatched. CDR1 is SGHNT, CDR2 YYREEE, per germline (reference sequence). The CDR3 totals 15 residues. The CDR3 DNA reads as TGTGCCAGCAGCTTTATCCAGCGGGGGTACAATGAGCAGTTCTTC. The encoded protein is CASSFIQRGYNEQFF.

The rearrangement links TRBV5-5 to TRBJ2-1; tentatively, D is TRBD2 (7 bases). The CDR3 spans 16 residues. Trimming pared 0 bases from V and 2 bases from J, leaving 12 bases between. The germline gives CDR1 SGHKS, CDR2 YYEKEE (reference sequence). CDR3 protein: CASSLVGGVTYNEQFF. The CDR3 DNA is TGTGCCAGCAGCTTGGTAGGGGGGGTTACCTACAATGAGCAGTTCTTC.

This clonotype was seen repeatedly, ten times or more. The J gene is TRBJ2-5, the V gene TRBV18; D is uncertain. The germline V gene encodes CDR1 KGHSH and CDR2 LQKENI. The V end lost 6 bases, the J end lost 1 base, and 9 bases lay between the germline ends. The length of the CDR3 is 13 residues. The CDR3 DNA reads as TGTGCCAGCTCCCCTGTGCCCCAAGAGACCCAGTACTTC. This sequence encodes CASSPVPQETQYF.

This clonotype was observed a handful of times. CDR3 bases: TGTGCCAGCAGCGTAACGGGGCTGAACACTGAAGCTTTCTTT. It specifies CASSVTGLNTEAFF. The V gene is TRBV9, the J gene TRBJ1-1, with D possibly being TRBD1 (5 bases). CDR3 length: 14 residues. Looked up from germline, CDR1 is SGDLS and CDR2 is YYNGEE. Between the trimmed V and J ends, which lost 1 base and 0 bases, there was a span of 7 bases.

This clonotype was observed at least ten times. The rearrangement uses TRBV20-1 and TRBJ2-5, with 7 bases that match TRBD1. CDR1 and CDR2 from the germline V gene are DFQATT and SNEGSKA (reference sequence). The CDR3 loop spans 12 amino acids. V lost 6 bases, J lost 1 base, and 2 bases stayed unmatched. The CDR3 DNA reads TGCAGTGCAGGGACAGTCCAAGAGACCCAGTACTTC. Its protein product is CSAGTVQETQYF.

Comments on this clonotype: A much larger clone sits a single nucleotide away, making a read error possible. This chain uses TRBV20-1 with TRBJ2-3, with D unclear. There are 12 residues in the CDR3. Trimming took 6 bases from V and 2 from J, leaving 9 bases between them. Germline V gene sequence: CDR1 DFQATT, CDR2 SNEGSKA (reference sequence). CDR3 protein: CSAIGITDTQYF. DNA for the CDR3: TGCAGTGCCATAGGGATCACAGATACGCAGTATTTT.

This clonotype came up a few times. One junction end does not reproduce the germline sequence, and a read error may be involved. The gene calls are TRBV27 and TRBJ2-7; 8 bases fit TRBD2. CDR3 size: 17 residues. Germline V gene sequence: CDR1 MNHEY, CDR2 SMNVEV (reference sequence). CDR3 sequence (DNA): TGTGCCAGCAGCCTAATACCCCCGGCTAGCGGGCCCTACGAGCAGCACTTC. This codes for CASSLIPPASGPYEQHF.

This chain joins TRBV19 and TRBJ1-2, with TRBD1 identical over 12 bases. Germline V lookup: CDR1 LNHDA, CDR2 SQIVND (reference sequence). Trimming removed 6 bases from V and 8 bases from J; junction bases left unmatched: 7. The CDR3 extends over 14 amino acids. CDR3 in amino acids: CASRPGQGASGYTF. CDR3 DNA sequence: TGTGCCAGTAGGCCGGGACAGGGGGCGTCCGGCTACACCTTC.

The J gene is TRBJ2-1, the V gene TRBV24-1, with D possibly being TRBD2 (7 bases). CDR3 size: 18 residues. Germline assignment: CDR1 KGHDR and CDR2 SFDVKD. V lost 5 bases and J 1 base, leaving 20 bases between the germline ends. The CDR3 reads CATSGLGGARGSYNEQFF. The CDR3, as DNA: TGTGCCACCAGTGGCCTTGGGGGGGCGAGAGGGTCCTACAATGAGCAGTTCTTC.

About this clonotype itself: The junction departs from germline at one end; a sequencing error may be responsible. The gene calls are TRBV9 and TRBJ2-3; D uncertain. Germline CDR1 is SGDLS and CDR2 is YYNGEE. The CDR3 covers 16 residues. In DNA form, the CDR3 reads TGTGCCAGCAGCGTAGTGGGCAAGGGTGACACAGATATGCAGTATTTT. This sequence encodes CASSVVGKGDTDMQYF.

This clonotype was seen at least ten times. This chain connects TRBV10-3 to TRBJ2-7; perhaps TRBD1 as D (6 bases). V was pared by 2 bases and J by 9 bases, with 20 bases between. Per the germline V gene, CDR1 is ENHRY and CDR2 is SYGVKD. This CDR3 has 15 residues. The CDR3 sequence is CAISETGTFDHGQYF. Here the CDR3 DNA reads TGTGCCATCAGTGAGACAGGGACGTTCGATCACGGGCAGTACTTC.

This clonotype was recorded many times. CDR3 coding DNA: TGCGCCAGCAGCCTGGAGACAGGGAGGGATCAGCCCCAGCATTTT. Its protein is CASSLETGRDQPQHF. The V gene is TRBV5-1, the J gene TRBJ1-5; 7 bases map to TRBD1. The germline V gene has CDR1 SGHRS and CDR2 YFSETQ. The CDR3 loop spans 15 amino acids. V shed 4 bases and J 5 bases; nucleotides not matched to a gene: 9.

This clonotype was seen at least ten times. This chain uses TRBV5-1 with TRBJ2-3, with a possible D match to TRBD1 (5 bases). The CDR3 runs 19 residues. Trimming pared 4 bases from V and 0 bases from J, leaving 24 bases between. The germline CDR1 and CDR2 sequences are SGHRS and YFSETQ. CDR3 amino acids: CASSPLPMKGQGSTDTQYF. The CDR3 DNA is TGCGCCAGCAGCCCTCTCCCCATGAAGGGGCAGGGAAGCACAGATACGCAGTATTTT.

The chain uses TRBV7-2 and TRBJ2-3; D possibly uses TRBD1 or TRBD2 (5 bases each). The germline V and J ends were trimmed by 5 bases and 0 bases, with 12 bases remaining between them. The CDR3 runs to 15 residues. The germline V gene has CDR1 SGHTA and CDR2 FQGNSA. The DNA for the CDR3 is TGTGCCAGCAGCACCCGGGACGGCAGCACAGATACGCAGTATTTT. Translation gives CASSTRDGSTDTQYF. The full variable domain, its missing parts supplied by reference TRBV7-2 and TRBJ2-3, is GAGVSQSPSNKVTEKGKDVELRCDPISGHTALYWYRQSLGQGLEFLIYFQGNSAPDKSGLPSDRFSAERTGGSVSTLTIQRTQQEDSAVYLCASSTRDGSTDTQYFGPGTRLTVL.

This clonotype was seen many times. The chain carries TRBV5-1 and TRBJ2-1; 7 bases match TRBD2. This CDR3 comprises 15 residues. CDR1 and CDR2 from the germline V gene are SGHRS and YFSETQ. Trimming took 4 bases from V and 6 from J; bases not matched to a gene: 10. The CDR3 loop is CASSGGPGGLNEQFF. CDR3 coding DNA: TGCGCCAGCAGCGGGGGACCGGGGGGACTCAATGAGCAGTTCTTC.

In its sample, this clonotype was seen a few times. The chain links TRBV7-9 to TRBJ1-5; 8 bases match TRBD1. There are 15 residues in the CDR3. Germline lookup yields CDR1 SEHNR and CDR2 FQNEAQ (reference sequence). J gave up 3 bases and V 4 bases, and 5 bases lay outside the gene matches. In DNA form, the CDR3 reads TGTGCCAGCAGCTCGACAGGGGACTACAATCAGCCCCAGCATTTT. Translating gives CASSSTGDYNQPQHF.

The chain uses TRBV20-1 and TRBJ1-4; D unclear. CDR1 and CDR2 from the germline V gene are DFQATT and SNEGSKA (reference sequence). The CDR3 loop spans 11 amino acids. V was cut by 6 bases and J by 5 bases, with 7 bases left in between. The CDR3 DNA reads TGCAGTGCGAAGAGCAATGAAAAACTGTTTTTT. This sequence encodes CSAKSNEKLFF.

The J gene is TRBJ1-2, the V gene TRBV6-1; 10 bases agree with TRBD1. The CDR3 loop spans 20 amino acids. V shed 11 bases, J shed 5 bases, and the junction held 29 bases outside the gene matches. Germline values: CDR1 MNHNS, CDR2 SASEGT. CDR3 DNA: TGTGCCGGGTCCCCCCCCCCTTGGATAGACAGGGGGCGGCCGAGTTATGGCTACACCTTC. This codes for CAGSPPPWIDRGRPSYGYTF.